This T cell receptor (beta chain) was captured by sequencing in a study of blood T cell repertoires in COVID-19. This table comes from immunoSEQ multiplex PCR, and its TCRdb copy is limited to in-frame clones, with some not included. The table has some 200,000 clones, around 90% seen once. Trimming stripped 1 base from V and 3 bases from J, with 12 bases between. Germline V gives CDR1 LNHNV, CDR2 YYDKDF (reference sequence). The CDR3 consists of 15 residues. This receptor was obtained from a woman in her twenties or thirties who had recovered from COVID-19. The sample was PBMCs or T cells enriched from blood (not recorded which). The genes are TRBV15 and TRBJ1-2; possible D gene TRBD1, 5 bases. The CDR3 protein is CATSRAGGSDYGYTF. DNA for the CDR3: TGTGCCACCAGCAGAGCGGGGGGGTCGGACTATGGCTACACCTTC.